This T cell receptor (beta chain) was sequenced during a study of blood T cell repertoires in COVID-19 (TCRdb year 2020). With regard to the full study: Collaborator samples came from the United States, Italy and Spain and covered acute and convalescent phases of COVID-19. The repertoires were released in a freely available public database meant as a resource for research on the immune response to SARS-CoV-2. Subjects who had been exposed to COVID-19, were actively infected with it, or had recovered from it provided the deeply sampled blood TCRbeta repertoires that made up the dataset. Nearly every sample came with metadata listing a de-identified subject ID, COVID-19 status, age in years and sex. Where available, HLA class I and class II types were obtained from metadata supplied by the sample provider rather than from assay-based typing. The prospective study material was composed of cDNA or gDNA derived from T cells, B-cell-depleted T cells, or PBMCs. Samples came from the ongoing ImmuneRACE study (first 160 participants) plus 1,254 subjects from 6 global collaborators. Study-wide conclusions, independent of this receptor: How much clinical and demographic metadata was included differed by source and by participant, and the metadata was provided uncurated.

One collaborating source in Seattle enrolled patients during active infection and followed them longitudinally through the course of disease. Each collaborating institution followed its own protocols to collect whole blood in K2EDTA tubes. For TCRbeta analysis, collaborators shipped samples as frozen whole blood, isolated PBMCs, or DNA extracted from either of those sample types. TCRbeta CDR3 regions were amplified from genomic DNA by means of the immunoSEQ Assay, a bias-controlled multiplex PCR. From the authors' description of their analysis: Nucleated cell counts per sample were estimated from amplification of reference gene primers within the assay. To quantify the absolute abundance of each unique TCRbeta CDR3 rearrangement, sequence reads were collapsed and filtered. Productive Simpson clonality was computed per sample as the square root of Simpson's diversity index over productive rearrangements. TCRdb obtained this table from immuneACCESS and retained in-frame rearrangements with V and J assigned. These tables miss some clones; where compared with another copy, unresolved V genes account for less than half of the shortfall, and the remainder is unexplained. The DNA gave D and trimming, while V, J and clone size come from that table. In this sample the table shows roughly 18,000 clones, 65% to 80% of which occur a single time. The ten largest clones take up roughly 15% of the sample.

Germline trimming amounts to 5 bases on V and 8 bases on J, with 10 as the count of junction bases outside the gene matches. The CDR3, from cysteine to phenylalanine, totals 15 residues. Here the CDR3 DNA is all that survives: 45 bases in frame from base 1. CDR1 and CDR2 (SGHAT, FQNNGV) derive from the germline V gene. For this clone: No antigen is known for it. The input lacks base qualities; no much larger clone sits a single base away.

The sample was peripheral blood. The source of this sequence is a man between 65 and 79 years old with COVID-19, enrolled during active disease. The sequence links TRBV11-2 to TRBJ2-1, with TRBD2 identical over 9 junction bases. The nucleotides read TGTGCCAGCAGCCCAACTAGCGGGCCAAGGGATGAGCAGTTCTTC. Its product reads: CASSPTSGPRDEQFF.